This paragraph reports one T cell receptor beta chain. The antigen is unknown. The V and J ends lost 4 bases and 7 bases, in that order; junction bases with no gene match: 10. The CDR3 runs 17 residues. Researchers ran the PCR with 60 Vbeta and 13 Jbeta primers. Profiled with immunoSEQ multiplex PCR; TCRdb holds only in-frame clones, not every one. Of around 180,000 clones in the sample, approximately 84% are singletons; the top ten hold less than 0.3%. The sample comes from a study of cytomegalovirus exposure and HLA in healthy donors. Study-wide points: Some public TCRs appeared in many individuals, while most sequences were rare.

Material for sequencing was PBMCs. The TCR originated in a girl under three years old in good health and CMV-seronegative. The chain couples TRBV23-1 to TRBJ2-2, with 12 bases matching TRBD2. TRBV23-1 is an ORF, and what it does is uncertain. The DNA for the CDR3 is TGCGCCAGCAGTCCCCGCGGGACTAGCGGGCGATTCGGGGAGCTGTTTTTT. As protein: CASSPRGTSGRFGELFF.